This record covers a single T cell receptor beta chain. At one of its ends the junction is not consistent with the germline gene, which may arise from a read error. These data belong to a study of tumor and adjacent non-tumor tissue in lung cancer. In the study overall: There were about twelve adenocarcinoma, a couple of squamous cell carcinoma and 1 small cell lung cancer cases. Some 4.1 million productive TCRbeta reads were obtained per sample on average. Stage I to III disease affected about ten men and about 5 women aged roughly 31 to 76.

No cell sorting was done before RNA was extracted from the tissue. A modified ARM-PCR protocol with three rounds of nested PCR amplified TCRbeta. Via MiXCR, TCRdb re-called the multiplex PCR reads, giving one row per CDR3 protein. The sample contains approximately 86,000 distinct CDR3 sequences, roughly 72% of which appear only once. From germline, CDR1 is MNHNS and CDR2 SASEGT. The CDR3 runs to 15 residues. The source is a woman aged 40 to 55 with non-small cell lung cancer. Sequencing input: lung tumor tissue. The chain links TRBV6-1 to TRBJ2-5; 10 nucleotides agree with TRBD2. The CDR3 spells CTSSEAIAGGPSWYF. CDR3 coding DNA: TGTACCAGTAGTGAGGCTATAGCGGGGGGCCCTTCCTGGTACTTC.